These 28 T cell receptor beta chains were sequenced from one sample in a study of vaccination effects on CD4 cells after COVID-19. Clones were read by immunoSEQ multiplex PCR, and TCRdb kept only the in-frame ones, dropping some. Of more than 20,000 clones in the sample, roughly 77% were seen once. The ViraFEST assay expanded antigen-specific CD4+ T cells with viral peptide pools before sequencing. Having been cultured for about 10 days, the cells underwent CD4+ T cell isolation. The person had a PCR-confirmed SARS-CoV-2 infection during March to December 2020. Their target antigens are unknown. The sample here was CD4+ T cells from PBMCs cultured with HCoV-NL63 spike peptides, taken before COVID-19 vaccination. The receptors shown here come from a human donor who had a prior SARS-CoV-2 infection.

The CDR3: CAISESRGGSTEAFF. CDR3 DNA: TGTGCCATCAGTGAGTCGCGGGGGGGTAGCACTGAAGCTTTCTTT. The chain uses TRBV10-3 and TRBJ1-1; tentative D call: TRBD1 (5 bases). The CDR3 consists of 15 residues. Trimming took 0 bases from V and 4 from J, leaving 12 bases between them. CDR1 and CDR2 (germline): ENHRY, SYGVKD.

The sample holds a few counts of this clone. The CDR3 region has the DNA TGTGCCAGCAGTCGGGACAGGGGGGACAATGAGCAGTTCTTC. This sequence encodes CASSRDRGDNEQFF. The rearrangement links TRBV7-9 to TRBJ2-1; 11 bases match TRBD1. Looked up from germline, CDR1 is SEHNR and CDR2 is FQNEAQ (reference sequence). V was clipped by 6 bases and J by 5 bases; unmatched bases: 3. This CDR3 has 14 residues.

This clone was picked up a small number of times. The chain carries TRBV6-2 or TRBV6-3 and TRBJ2-6, with D possibly being TRBD1 (6 bases). The CDR3 is 16 residues long. Trimming removed 2 bases at V and 1 base at J, with 9 bases between. Germline V gene data show CDR1 as MNHEY and CDR2 as SVGEGT. CDR3 region: CASSYDRLSGANVLTF. The CDR3 DNA is TGTGCCAGCAGTTACGACAGGCTTTCTGGGGCCAACGTCCTGACTTTC.

The gene calls are TRBV12-3 or TRBV12-4 and TRBJ1-4; a weak D match, TRBD1 (6 bases). The V gene lost 6 bases and the J gene lost 7 bases, with 12 bases spanning the gap. The CDR3 has 13 residues. Here the CDR3 reads CASSPTGFEKLFF. The DNA of the CDR3 is TGTGCCAGCAGCCCCACAGGGTTTGAAAAACTGTTTTTT.

The CDR3 is CASRGQDRDSNQPQHF. CDR3 nucleotide sequence: TGTGCCAGTAGGGGACAAGACAGAGATAGCAATCAGCCCCAGCATTTT. V usage is TRBV19 and J usage is TRBJ1-5; D is possibly TRBD1 (6 bases). The CDR3 runs to 16 residues. The V end was cut by 6 bases, the J end by 0 bases, with 15 bases between. Germline lookup yields CDR1 LNHDA and CDR2 SQIVND (reference sequence).

J is TRBJ1-1 and V is TRBV3-1 (or the pseudogene TRBV3-2), with 9 positions matching TRBD1. From germline, CDR1 is LGHDT and CDR2 YNNKEL (reference sequence). Trimming cost V 3 bases and J 5 bases; bases outside gene matches: 4. The CDR3 covers 14 residues. CDR3 DNA: TGTGCCAGCAGCCATGAAGGACAGGGGACTGAAGCTTTCTTT. Translated: CASSHEGQGTEAFF.

This clone has only a few counts. The rearrangement uses TRBV6-5 and TRBJ1-5, with D possibly being TRBD1 (5 bases). Trimming pared 7 bases from V and 0 bases from J, leaving 13 bases between. Germline-derived CDR1 and CDR2 are MNHEY and SVGAGI. CDR3 length equals 15 residues. DNA for the CDR3: TGTGCCAGCAATGCAGACAGATATAGCAATCAGCCCCAGCATTTT. Translating gives CASNADRYSNQPQHF.

The gene calls are TRBV7-3 and TRBJ2-7; the match to TRBD2 covers 11 bases. The germline CDR1 and CDR2 sequences are SGHTA and FQGTGA. The CDR3 spans 15 residues. V lost 6 bases to trimming and J lost 3 bases; unmatched junction nucleotides: 7. CDR3 sequence reads: CASSAGTSGIYEQYF. In DNA form, the CDR3 reads TGTGCCAGCAGTGCCGGGACTAGCGGAATCTACGAGCAGTACTTC.

This chain links TRBV30 with TRBJ2-7; maybe TRBD1 (6 bases). The CDR3 runs to 13 residues. Trimming took 4 bases from V and 4 from J, leaving 14 bases between them. Germline CDR1 is GTSNPN and CDR2 is SVGIG (reference sequence). CDR3 DNA sequence: TGTGCCTGGAACAGGGAAGGATGGTACGAGCAGTACTTC. It codes for CAWNREGWYEQYF. Together with reference TRBV30 and TRBJ2-7, the CDR3 gives the full variable domain: SQTIHQWPATLVQPVGSPLSLECTVEGTSNPNLYWYRQAAGRGLQLLFYSVGIGQISSEVPQNLSASRPQDRQFILSSKKLLLSDSGFYLCAWNREGWYEQYFGPGTRLTVT.

The gene calls are TRBV29-1 and TRBJ2-1; D is undetermined. Germline V gene data show CDR1 as SQVTM and CDR2 as ANQGSEA. Between the trimmed V and J ends, which lost 6 bases and 0 bases, there was a span of 9 bases. The CDR3 contains 13 residues. The CDR3 region is CSVEKSSYNEQFF. Written as DNA, the CDR3 is TGCAGCGTGGAAAAAAGCTCCTACAATGAGCAGTTCTTC.

This clone was recorded once. The chain's CDR3 is CASSLQGNQPQHF. The CDR3 DNA reads as TGTGCCAGCAGCTTACAGGGGAATCAGCCCCAGCATTTT. This sequence joins TRBV11-3 and TRBJ1-5, with a possible D match to TRBD1 (6 bases). The V end was cut by 2 bases, the J end by 4 bases, with 6 bases between. This CDR3 region has 13 residues. Germline V gene data show CDR1 as SGHNT and CDR2 as YENEEA.

V and J are TRBV6-1 and TRBJ2-1, with D possibly called TRBD1 or TRBD2 (5 bases each). Germline V gene sequence: CDR1 MNHNS, CDR2 SASEGT. The CDR3 spans 13 residues. The V end lost 2 bases, the J end lost 9 bases, and 11 bases lay between the germline ends. The CDR3 DNA follows: TGTGCCAGCAGTGAACGCCGGGACGCTGAGCAGTTCTTC. Translation: CASSERRDAEQFF.

The V and J genes are TRBV6-5 and TRBJ2-3, with D perhaps TRBD1 or TRBD2 (6 bases each). Trimming shortened V by 7 bases and J by 3 bases, and 14 bases separated the two germline ends. This CDR3 contains 14 residues. Germline V gene lookup returns CDR1 MNHEY and CDR2 SVGAGI. Written as DNA, the CDR3 is TGTGCCAGCATACTCGGGGGCCAGACAGATACGCAGTATTTT. Translated, it gives CASILGGQTDTQYF.

By its share, this clone is medium-sized. CDR3 bases: TGTGCCAGCAGCCCGAGGACAGGGGGCAACACCGGGGAGCTGTTTTTT. It specifies CASSPRTGGNTGELFF. J is TRBJ2-2 and V is TRBV11-2; 11 bases map to TRBD1. This CDR3 contains 16 residues. CDR1 is SGHAT, CDR2 FQNNGV, per germline. Trimming cost V 5 bases and J 2 bases; bases outside gene matches: 4. Combining the CDR3 with reference TRBV11-2 and TRBJ2-2 gives the whole variable domain EAGVAQSPRYKIIEKRQSVAFWCNPISGHATLYWYQQILGQGPKLLIQFQNNGVVDDSQLPKDRFSAERLKGVDSTLKIQPAKLEDSAVYLCASSPRTGGNTGELFFGEGSRLTVL.

The DNA of the CDR3 is TGTGCCAGCAGTCCCGGGACAACAGGGGACTATGGCTACACCTTC. It is translated as CASSPGTTGDYGYTF. The chain couples TRBV6-5 to TRBJ1-2; 7 nucleotides align to TRBD1. CDR3 length: 15 amino acids. CDR1 and CDR2 (germline): MNHEY, SVGAGI. V gave up 5 bases and J gave up 3 bases; unmatched junction bases: 9.

V gene TRBV29-1 combines with J gene TRBJ2-1, with unresolved D. V dropped 2 bases and J dropped 0 bases, with 8 bases sitting between them. Germline V lookup: CDR1 SQVTM, CDR2 ANQGSEA. The CDR3 has 14 residues. As DNA, the CDR3 is TGCAGCGTTGAATGGGCCTCCTCCTACAATGAGCAGTTCTTC. Residues: CSVEWASSYNEQFF.

This chain uses TRBV3-1 (or the pseudogene TRBV3-2) with TRBJ2-1; 7 positions agree with TRBD2. This CDR3 has 17 amino acids. V lost 0 bases, J lost 7 bases, and 12 bases stayed unmatched. Germline V gene data show CDR1 as LGHDT and CDR2 as YNNKEL (reference sequence). CDR3 sequence (DNA): TGTGCCAGCAGCCAAGATCTTGGGGGGGATGTACCGAATGAGCAGTTCTTC. This sequence encodes CASSQDLGGDVPNEQFF.

This chain uses TRBV19 with TRBJ1-1, with unresolved D. Germline CDR1 reads LNHDA; CDR2 reads SQIVND (reference sequence). Between the trimmed V and J ends, which lost 3 bases and 9 bases, there was a span of 26 bases. CDR3 length equals 17 residues. CDR3 protein: CASSIYSGYRTSGKAFF. CDR3 coding DNA: TGTGCCAGTAGTATTTATTCGGGTTACCGAACTTCGGGTAAAGCTTTCTTT.

The CDR3 region has the DNA TGTGCCAGCAGCCGCAGGGAATTTGGGGCTTTCTTT. It encodes CASSRREFGAFF. The chain links TRBV16 to TRBJ1-1; TRBD1 is a possible D gene (5 bases). In germline, CDR1 is KGHSY, CDR2 FQNENV. The length of the CDR3 is 12 residues. The germline V and J ends were trimmed by 4 bases and 11 bases, with 14 bases remaining between them.

The V and J genes are TRBV24-1 and TRBJ2-2; D gene uncertain. The germline gives CDR1 KGHDR, CDR2 SFDVKD. This CDR3 comprises 13 residues. Deletions cut 5 bases from V and 5 bases from J, with 8 bases between. CDR3 DNA sequence: TGTGCCACCAGTGCCCGGACGACCGGGGAGCTGTTTTTT. Amino acids: CATSARTTGELFF.

The V gene is TRBV3-1 (or the pseudogene TRBV3-2), the J gene TRBJ2-2; tentatively, D is TRBD1 (6 bases). This CDR3 region has 14 residues. From germline, CDR1 is LGHDT and CDR2 YNNKEL (reference sequence). V lost 7 bases, J lost 4 bases, and 13 bases lay in between. The CDR3: CASNENRATGELFF. DNA for the CDR3: TGTGCCAGCAACGAAAACAGGGCCACCGGGGAGCTGTTTTTT.

This clone is labeled as medium-sized. This chain uses TRBV6-2 or TRBV6-3 with TRBJ2-3, with D perhaps matching TRBD2 (5 bases). Looked up from germline, CDR1 is MNHEY and CDR2 is SVGEGT. Trimming stripped 1 base from V and 1 base from J, with 9 bases between. This CDR3 spans 15 amino acids. The CDR3 region is CASSYYGDGTDTQYF. The CDR3 nucleotides are TGTGCCAGCAGTTACTACGGGGATGGCACAGATACGCAGTATTTT.

The gene calls are TRBV28 and TRBJ1-6; D may be TRBD1 (5 bases). Trimming pared 10 bases from V and 7 bases from J, leaving 11 bases between. This CDR3 contains 12 residues. CDR1 and CDR2 from the germline V gene are MDHEN and SYDVKM. CDR3 sequence reads: CATGSYNSPLHF. Here the CDR3 DNA reads TGTGCCACAGGGAGCTACAATTCACCCCTCCACTTT.

The rearrangement uses TRBV6-5 and TRBJ1-2; D not certain. Germline assignment: CDR1 MNHEY and CDR2 SVGAGI. V was trimmed by 9 bases and J by 2 bases, leaving 10 bases between them. CDR3 length equals 12 residues. CDR3 bases: TGTGCCAGTGTCGGAGGGAACTATGGCTACACCTTC. Its protein is CASVGGNYGYTF.

The chain carries TRBV19 and TRBJ2-1, with TRBD2 identical over 7 bases. Trimming cost V 1 base and J 9 bases; bases outside gene matches: 15. The CDR3 is 17 residues long. The germline V gene encodes CDR1 LNHDA and CDR2 SQIVND (reference sequence). CDR3 in amino acids: CASSIAPSGGSTGEQFF. In DNA form, the CDR3 reads TGTGCCAGTAGTATAGCCCCCTCGGGCGGGAGTACTGGTGAGCAGTTCTTC.

The chain recombines TRBV6-5 with TRBJ2-7; a weak D match, TRBD1 (6 bases). The length of the CDR3 is 11 residues. The germline gives CDR1 MNHEY, CDR2 SVGAGI. With 6 bases removed from V and 4 bases from J, the gap between germline ends came to 7 bases. The CDR3 reads CASRDRYEQYF. The CDR3 nucleotides are TGTGCCAGCAGGGACAGATACGAGCAGTACTTC.

The rearrangement joins TRBV19 to TRBJ2-2; D ambiguous. V shed 3 bases and J shed 5 bases, with 13 bases lying between them. The CDR3 is made up of 15 amino acids. The germline V gene has CDR1 LNHDA and CDR2 SQIVND (reference sequence). CDR3 DNA sequence: TGTGCCAGTAGTATCCTATCCCTAATTACCGGGGAGCTGTTTTTT. Translated: CASSILSLITGELFF.

The V gene is TRBV18, the J gene TRBJ2-3, with D tentatively TRBD2 (5 bases). Germline loops: CDR1 KGHSH, CDR2 LQKENI. V dropped 3 bases and J dropped 4 bases, with 17 bases sitting between them. CDR3 length: 16 residues. The CDR3 region is CASSPTPSYPSDTQYF. In nucleotides, the CDR3 is TGTGCCAGCTCACCGACTCCTAGCTACCCCTCAGATACGCAGTATTTT.